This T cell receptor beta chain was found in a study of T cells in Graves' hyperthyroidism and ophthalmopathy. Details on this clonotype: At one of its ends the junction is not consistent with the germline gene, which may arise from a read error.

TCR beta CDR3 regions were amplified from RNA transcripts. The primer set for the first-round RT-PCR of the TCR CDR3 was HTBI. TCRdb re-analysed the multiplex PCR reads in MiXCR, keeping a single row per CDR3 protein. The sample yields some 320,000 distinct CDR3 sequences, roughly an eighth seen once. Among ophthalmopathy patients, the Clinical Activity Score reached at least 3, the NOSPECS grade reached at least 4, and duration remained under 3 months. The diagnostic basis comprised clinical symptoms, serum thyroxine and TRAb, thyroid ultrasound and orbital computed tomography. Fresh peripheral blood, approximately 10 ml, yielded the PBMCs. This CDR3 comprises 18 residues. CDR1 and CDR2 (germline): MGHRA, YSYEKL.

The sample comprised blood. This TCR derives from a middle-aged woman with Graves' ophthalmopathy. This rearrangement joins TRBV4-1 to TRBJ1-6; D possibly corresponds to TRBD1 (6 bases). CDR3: CASSTRDTLSSYNSPLQF. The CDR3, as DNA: TGCGCCAGCAGCACACGGGACACTTTGAGCTCCTATAATTCACCCCTCCAATTT.